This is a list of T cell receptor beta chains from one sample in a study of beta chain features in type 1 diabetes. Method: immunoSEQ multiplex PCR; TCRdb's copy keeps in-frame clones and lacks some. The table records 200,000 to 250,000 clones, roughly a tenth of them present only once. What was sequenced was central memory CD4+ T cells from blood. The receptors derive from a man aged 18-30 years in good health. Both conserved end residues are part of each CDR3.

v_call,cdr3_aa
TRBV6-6,CASRRWGTDTQYF
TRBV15,CATSLGQGGGIQYF
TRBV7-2,CASSLAATVTYEQYF
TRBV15,CATRRTSGSKNIQYF
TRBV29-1,CSVRLGLAGAYEQYF
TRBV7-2,CASSLALAGGGETQYF
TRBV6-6,CASGTAQETQYF
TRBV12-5,CASGPPGTGGGYGYTF
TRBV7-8,CASSASGMNTEQYF
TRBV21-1,CASRRTSGPPKAYEQYF
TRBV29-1,CSVREGGYEQYF
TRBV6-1,CASTDPTKAQETQYF
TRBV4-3,CASSRYARGAYNEQFF
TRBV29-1,CSVTGGDYEQYF
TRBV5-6,CASSLDREQYF
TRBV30,CAWRGWNSNSYEQYF
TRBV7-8,CASSLDRVGTEAFF
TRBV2,CASMVQSQETQYF
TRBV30,CAWSKGGRHEQFF
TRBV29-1,CSVGQGQAGANVLTF
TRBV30,CAWRDINEKLFF
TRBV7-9,CASSFQPRVTTETQYF
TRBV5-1,CASSLDSGSRVDTQYF
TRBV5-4,CASSTGTGSTEAFF
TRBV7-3,CASSPSGSNTDTQYF
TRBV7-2,CASSPRTSGAYNEQFF
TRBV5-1,CASSFPRASSEQFF
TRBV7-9,CASSLWETQYF
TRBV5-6,CASSWAMETQYF
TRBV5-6,CASSSVRRRGSYNEQFF
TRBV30,CAWSADVNTEAFF
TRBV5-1,CASRQDRDGGYTF
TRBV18,CASSLQGAGNQPQHF
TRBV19,CASSLGPPNFSGANVLTF
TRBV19,CASSYQESIGGYTF
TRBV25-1,CASSDWGKTYEQYF
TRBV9,CASSVVQAGGELFF
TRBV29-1,CSVSGRGSYEQYF
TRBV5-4,CASSSSGPVETQYF
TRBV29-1,CSVGDRGPGANVLTF
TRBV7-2,CASRSGETQYF
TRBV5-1,CASSLLGESEQFF
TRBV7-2,CASSFSGLTEAFF
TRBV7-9,CASSSRTSGRGTQYF
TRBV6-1,CASNTMEGGNEQFF